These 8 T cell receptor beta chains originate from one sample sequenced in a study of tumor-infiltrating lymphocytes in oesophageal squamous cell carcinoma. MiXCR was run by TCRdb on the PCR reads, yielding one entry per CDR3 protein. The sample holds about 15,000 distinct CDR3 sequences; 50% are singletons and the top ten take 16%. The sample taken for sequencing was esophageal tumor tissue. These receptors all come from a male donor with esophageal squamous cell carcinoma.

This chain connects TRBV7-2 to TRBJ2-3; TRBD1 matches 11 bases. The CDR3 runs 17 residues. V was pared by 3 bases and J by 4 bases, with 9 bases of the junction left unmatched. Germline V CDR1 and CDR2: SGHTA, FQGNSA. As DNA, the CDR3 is TGTGCCAGCAGCTTCGGTAGCGGACAGGGGGCTTCAGATACGCAGTATTTT. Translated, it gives CASSFGSGQGASDTQYF.

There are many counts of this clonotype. The CDR3 spells CASSYGQAYGYTF. Here the CDR3 DNA reads TGTGCCAGCAGTTATGGGCAGGCCTATGGCTACACCTTC. The chain is built from TRBV27 and TRBJ1-2, with no clear D. V shed 4 bases and J shed 4 bases, with 10 bases lying between them. In germline, CDR1 is MNHEY, CDR2 SMNVEV (reference sequence). CDR3 size: 13 residues.

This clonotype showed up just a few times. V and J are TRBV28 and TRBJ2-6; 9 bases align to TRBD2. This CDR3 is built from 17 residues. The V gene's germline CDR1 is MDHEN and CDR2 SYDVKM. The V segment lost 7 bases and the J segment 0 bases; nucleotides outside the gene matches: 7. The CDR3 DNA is TGTGCCAGCACCCTCCTAGCGGGGACCTCTGGGGCCAACGTCCTGACTTTC. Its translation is CASTLLAGTSGANVLTF.

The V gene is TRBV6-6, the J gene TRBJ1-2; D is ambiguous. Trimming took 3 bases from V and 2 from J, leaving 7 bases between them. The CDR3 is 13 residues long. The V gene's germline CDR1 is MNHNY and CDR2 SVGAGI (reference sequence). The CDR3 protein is CASSYNANYGYTF. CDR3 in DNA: TGTGCCAGCAGTTATAACGCCAACTATGGCTACACCTTC.

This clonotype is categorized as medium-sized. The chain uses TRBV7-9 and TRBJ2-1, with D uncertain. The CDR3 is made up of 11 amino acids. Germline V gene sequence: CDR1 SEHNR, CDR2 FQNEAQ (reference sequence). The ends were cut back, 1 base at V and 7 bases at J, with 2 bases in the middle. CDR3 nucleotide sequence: TGTGCCAGCAGCTTAGAGAATGAGCAGTTCTTC. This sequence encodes CASSLENEQFF.

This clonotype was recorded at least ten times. The CDR3 DNA is TGTGCCTGGAGAAGGGCGGACACTGAAGCTTTCTTT. It encodes CAWRRADTEAFF. The J gene is TRBJ1-1, the V gene TRBV30; unclear D gene. Germline V CDR1 and CDR2: GTSNPN, SVGIG (reference sequence). The CDR3 is 12 amino acids. The ends were cut back, 3 bases at V and 3 bases at J, with 8 bases in the middle.

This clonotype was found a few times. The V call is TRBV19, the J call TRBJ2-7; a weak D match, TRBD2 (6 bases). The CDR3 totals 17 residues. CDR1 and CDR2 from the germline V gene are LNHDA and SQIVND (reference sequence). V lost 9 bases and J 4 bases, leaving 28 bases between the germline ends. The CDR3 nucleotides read TGTGCCAGCGATGGACTGCGGGATATCCTACCTTTATACGAGCAGTACTTC. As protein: CASDGLRDILPLYEQYF.

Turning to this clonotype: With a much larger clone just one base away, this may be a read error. CDR3 bases: TGTGCCAGCTCACCAGCGAGCGGGAGATGGGTGACCGGGGAGCTGTATTTT. Residues: CASSPASGRWVTGELYF. The rearrangement uses TRBV18 and TRBJ2-3; 8 bases map to TRBD2. This CDR3 comprises 17 residues. The germline gives CDR1 KGHSH, CDR2 LQKENI. V shed 2 bases, J shed 14 bases, and the junction held 21 bases outside the gene matches.